Described below is a single T cell receptor (beta chain) sequence and its context. The CDR3 totals 14 residues. From germline, CDR1 is SNHLY and CDR2 FYNNEI. The germline V and J ends were trimmed by 6 bases and 8 bases, with 19 bases remaining between them. This sample is drawn from a study of technical replicates of blood from several donors. Sequenced by immunoSEQ multiplex PCR; TCRdb stores in-frame clones only, minus some. The top ten clones hold approximately 0.21% of a sample with more than 70,000 clones, approximately 96% of them seen once. The sequence was obtained from a human donor in good health. The sequencing input was T cells isolated from PBMCs. The V call is TRBV2, the J call TRBJ1-1; D may be TRBD1 (6 bases). The CDR3: CASRKTWTDLEAFF. The CDR3, as DNA: TGTGCCAGCAGGAAGACTTGGACAGACTTGGAAGCTTTCTTT.